The rows below give T cell receptor beta chains drawn from one sample of a study of T cells in tuberculosis. The method was immunoSEQ multiplex PCR; TCRdb's version includes in-frame clones alone and lacks a portion of them. The table shows 28,000 or so clones, with around 90% occurring only once. Source material: PBMCs. These receptors were taken from a donor between 10 and 35 years old with latent tuberculosis or without tuberculosis infection. Both conserved end residues are trimmed from each CDR3. D genes are given only for firm matches.

V: TRBV27
D: TRBD1
J: TRBJ1-1
CDR3: ASSFYPGQGMAF

V: TRBV29-1
D: TRBD1
J: TRBJ2-7
CDR3: SVETGQGRYEQY

V: TRBV5-1
D: -
J: TRBJ2-3
CDR3: ASSWQETVLGQY

V: TRBV11-2
D: -
J: TRBJ2-3
CDR3: ASSISTDTQY

V: TRBV28
D: -
J: TRBJ1-5
CDR3: ASSLWGGRGQPQH

V: TRBV19
D: -
J: TRBJ2-6
CDR3: ASYSRSSGANVLT

V: TRBV5-4
D: TRBD1
J: TRBJ2-3
CDR3: ASTGTGSFLSTDTQY

V: TRBV7-8
D: TRBD1
J: TRBJ2-3
CDR3: ASSPPGQGESDTQY

V: TRBV19
D: -
J: TRBJ2-3
CDR3: ASSRTDTQY

V: TRBV6-4
D: -
J: TRBJ1-1
CDR3: ASSDGGAGDEAF

V: TRBV6-1
D: -
J: TRBJ2-3
CDR3: ASKEASTDTQY

V: TRBV18
D: -
J: TRBJ2-7
CDR3: ASSPVLSYEQY

V: TRBV29-1
D: -
J: TRBJ2-1
CDR3: SGMWAYNEQF

V: TRBV5-4
D: TRBD2
J: TRBJ2-2
CDR3: ASSRGLENTGELF

V: TRBV5-1
D: -
J: TRBJ2-3
CDR3: ASSYNGPSTDTQY

V: TRBV7-6
D: -
J: TRBJ1-1
CDR3: ASSRMGGPRPLYEAF

V: TRBV7-2
D: -
J: TRBJ2-3
CDR3: ASSFEGSTQY

V: TRBV7-9
D: -
J: TRBJ1-6
CDR3: ASSLVGQINSPLH

V: TRBV5-1
D: TRBD1
J: TRBJ2-7
CDR3: ASSLVRDRDYEQY

V: TRBV9
D: -
J: TRBJ2-1
CDR3: ASSVGGALWDEQF

V: TRBV6-1
D: -
J: TRBJ2-7
CDR3: ASPPRVSRSYEQY

V: TRBV9
D: -
J: TRBJ2-3
CDR3: ASSVVPPPGTDTQY

V: TRBV5-6
D: TRBD1
J: TRBJ2-7
CDR3: ASSTGGGEQY

V: TRBV5-4
D: TRBD1
J: TRBJ1-1
CDR3: ASSFRQGPNTEAF

V: TRBV28
D: TRBD1
J: TRBJ1-2
CDR3: ASSLSLFGTQAGGYGYT

V: TRBV7-9
D: -
J: TRBJ1-2
CDR3: ASSPGIPLESYGYT

V: TRBV14
D: -
J: TRBJ2-3
CDR3: ASSPFTGISTDTQY

V: TRBV13
D: -
J: TRBJ1-2
CDR3: ASSSLTGSNYGYT

V: TRBV27
D: -
J: TRBJ1-5
CDR3: ASRRDRSEIDSNQPQH

V: TRBV19
D: -
J: TRBJ1-1
CDR3: ASSPSVGGTEAF

V: TRBV4-1
D: -
J: TRBJ2-2
CDR3: ASSQDPKWGLGELF

V: TRBV7-9
D: TRBD1
J: TRBJ2-7
CDR3: ASSLGGDRVTYEQY

V: TRBV19
D: -
J: TRBJ1-1
CDR3: ATLAEANTEAF

V: TRBV10-3
D: -
J: TRBJ2-7
CDR3: AIRRRDYEQY

V: TRBV28
D: -
J: TRBJ1-2
CDR3: ASSSGSYGYT

V: TRBV4-2
D: TRBD2
J: TRBJ2-5
CDR3: ASSRGAGGDQETQY

V: TRBV27
D: TRBD1
J: TRBJ1-2
CDR3: ASSPFGQEYYGYT

V: TRBV9
D: -
J: TRBJ1-1
CDR3: ASSVHMNTEAF

V: TRBV19
D: -
J: TRBJ1-2
CDR3: ASSMVLAAFGYT

V: TRBV29-1
D: TRBD1
J: TRBJ1-2
CDR3: SGQGGYGYT

V: TRBV6-5
D: TRBD1
J: TRBJ1-4
CDR3: ASRVQGANEKLF

V: TRBV9
D: TRBD2
J: TRBJ2-2
CDR3: ASSGREGNTGELF

V: TRBV7-7
D: TRBD1
J: TRBJ2-5
CDR3: ASSQGQGATETQY

V: TRBV29-1
D: -
J: TRBJ2-3
CDR3: SVGTLLGADTQY

V: TRBV4-1
D: -
J: TRBJ2-7
CDR3: ASSQGGGRGGAYEQY

V: TRBV2
D: TRBD2
J: TRBJ2-5
CDR3: ASSVGRGGAGKTQY

V: TRBV11-2
D: TRBD1
J: TRBJ1-2
CDR3: ASSALARDRENNYGYT

V: TRBV2
D: TRBD1
J: TRBJ2-7
CDR3: ASSRDRATYEQY